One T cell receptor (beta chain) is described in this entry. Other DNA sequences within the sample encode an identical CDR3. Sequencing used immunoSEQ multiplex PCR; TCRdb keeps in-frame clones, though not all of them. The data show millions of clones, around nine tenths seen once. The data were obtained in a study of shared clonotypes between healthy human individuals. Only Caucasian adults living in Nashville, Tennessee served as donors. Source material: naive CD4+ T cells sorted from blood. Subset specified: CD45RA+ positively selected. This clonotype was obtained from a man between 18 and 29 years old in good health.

The CDR3 region is CASSPGLAREQFF. The CDR3 coding sequence is TGTGCCAGCTCACCGGGACTAGCACGTGAGCAGTTCTTC. The chain uses TRBV18 and TRBJ2-1; TRBD2 aligns across 9 bases. Per the germline V gene, CDR1 is KGHSH and CDR2 is LQKENI. There are 13 residues in the CDR3. Trimming cost V 3 bases and J 9 bases; bases outside gene matches: 3.